This T cell receptor (beta chain) was sequenced for a study of beta chain features in type 1 diabetes. Findings and limits, study-wide: All four CD4+ subsets of Type 1 diabetes patients contained TCRB CDR3s that were moderately but significantly shorter. More deletions and fewer insertions at VDJ junctions were found in patients with type 1 diabetes.

Of the isolated RNA, all was reverse transcribed, and so the sequenced material was expressed TCRB transcripts. Mean read depth for naive, central memory and regulatory T cell samples was about 3.6 million reads. TCRdb's copy holds only in-frame clones and misses some; the assay was immunoSEQ multiplex PCR. The sample yields under 300,000 clones, approximately 24% seen once. Isolation of CD4+ naive, central memory, regulatory and stem cell-like memory cells was achieved by sorting via CD45RO/CCR7/CD25/CD127/CD95/CD27. Trimming took 2 bases from V and 4 from J, leaving 9 bases between them. Germline assignment: CDR1 GTSNPN and CDR2 SVGIG (reference sequence). The CDR3 covers 13 residues. Note on this clone: Antigen specificity is unknown. Other DNA sequences in this specimen translate into the identical CDR3.

The TCR originated in a woman in her twenties or thirties with type 1 diabetes. The V and J genes are TRBV30 and TRBJ1-5; D not certain. Sequenced sample: naive CD4+ T cells from blood. The CDR3 DNA follows: TGTGCCTGGAGTCACCGGGGAAATCAGCCCCAGCATTTT. This codes for CAWSHRGNQPQHF.